This entry is about one TCR beta chain. Since no conserved phenylalanine or tryptophan closes the CDR3, a read error is the likely cause. The limits of the CDR3 on the DNA are not certain, so only TCRdb's listed CDR3 is given. Investigators took RNA and DNA out together from about 21-30 mg of unsorted bulk tissue. The data were taken from a study of tumor-infiltrating lymphocytes in primary liver carcinoma. TCR beta cDNA was made from 400 to 600 ng total RNA with a constant-region primer. Three nested multiplex PCR rounds, a slightly modified ARM-PCR method, built the TCR beta libraries. It was with TRBV1-TRBV30 forward primers and a C-beta reverse primer that the first two PCR rounds were run, at approximately 10 cycles each. TCRdb reanalysed the multiplex PCR reads using MiXCR and keeps one entry per CDR3 protein. The table lists about 78,000 distinct CDR3 sequences, about 64% of them singletons.

Germline V CDR1 and CDR2: SGHAT, FQDESV (reference sequence). Termini included, the CDR3 measures 14 amino acids. V is TRBV11-1 and J is TRBJ2-3. The origin of this receptor is a woman in her sixties with primary liver carcinoma and hepatitis B virus infection. The specimen sequenced was liver tumor tissue from sampling region 4. The subset: tumor region T4, right-lateral pole. This chain's CDR3 is CASSVRQRAGESHY.